The 30 T cell receptor beta chains reported below all come from one sample, sequenced in a study of OX40 agonist ivuxolimab in advanced cancers. The data were produced by immunoSEQ multiplex PCR, yet TCRdb's version contains in-frame clones alone and is incomplete. The data show tens of thousands of clones, 85% to 90% seen once. The starting material was CD4+ or CD8+ T cells sorted from blood, obtained in a trial of the OX40 agonist ivuxolimab. These TCRs come from an adult with an advanced solid tumor such as melanoma, head and neck, liver or kidney cancer.

CDR3 in DNA: TGTGCCAGCAGCTGGGGACTAGCGGGAGGCCAAGAGACCCAGTACTTC. Translating it yields CASSWGLAGGQETQYF. The chain uses TRBV7-2 and TRBJ2-5; 15 bases match TRBD2. The CDR3 length is 16 residues. Germline V gives CDR1 SGHTA, CDR2 FQGNSA. Losses at the gene ends were 4 bases for V and 1 base for J; bases not matched to a gene: 1.

The chain links TRBV7-9 to TRBJ1-2; no clear D. The V gene lost 1 base and the J gene lost 0 bases, with 6 bases spanning the gap. The germline V gene has CDR1 SEHNR and CDR2 FQNEAQ (reference sequence). This CDR3 region has 14 residues. The CDR3 is CASSLGVTNYGYTF. The CDR3 DNA reads TGTGCCAGCAGCTTAGGTGTTACTAACTATGGCTACACCTTC.

This chain links TRBV11-2 with TRBJ2-7; 8 bases match TRBD2. The germline gives CDR1 SGHAT, CDR2 FQNNGV. V lost 3 bases and J lost 2; bases outside the gene matches: 3. The CDR3 is 14 residues long. Here the CDR3 reads CASSFSGTAYEQYF. The CDR3 bases are TGTGCCAGCAGCTTTAGCGGGACCGCCTACGAGCAGTACTTC.

The V gene is TRBV10-2, the J gene TRBJ2-4; the match to TRBD2 covers 10 bases. The junction had 18 bases not matched to a gene; V was cut back by 6 bases and J by 1 base. Germline-derived CDR1 and CDR2 are WSHSY and SAAADI. CDR3 length: 20 amino acids. The CDR3 coding sequence is TGCGCCAGCAGGGCGCCACAGAGCGGGAGGGCCTCAAGGGCCAAAAACATTCAGTACTTC. Its protein is CASRAPQSGRASRAKNIQYF.

This rearrangement joins TRBV5-4 to TRBJ2-7, with 7 bases lining up with TRBD2. The CDR3 extends over 16 amino acids. V gave up 1 base and J gave up 2 bases; unmatched junction bases: 9. Germline V gives CDR1 SGHNT, CDR2 YYREEE (reference sequence). CDR3 bases: TGTGCCAGCAGCTTGTCTCGGGGTAGCGGGCCCTACGAGCAGTACTTC. This sequence encodes CASSLSRGSGPYEQYF.

Notes on this clone: At one end the junction does not follow the germline gene, possibly because of a read error. This rearrangement joins TRBV6-6 to TRBJ2-7, with TRBD1 matching 9 bases. There are 15 residues in the CDR3. Germline V lookup: CDR1 MNHNY, CDR2 SVGAGI (reference sequence). CDR3 nucleotides: TGTGCCAGCAGTCACTCACAGGGGGCGAGCTACGAGCAGTACTTC. This gives the protein CASSHSQGASYEQYF.

Regarding this clone: Other DNA sequences in the same sample also yield this CDR3. This sequence joins TRBV6-6 and TRBJ2-3; D is perhaps TRBD2 (6 bases). CDR3 length: 15 amino acids. CDR1 is MNHNY, CDR2 SVGAGI, per germline (reference sequence). The ends were cut back, 2 bases at V and 2 bases at J, with 11 bases in the middle. The CDR3 here is CASSYRDSYTDTQYF. The CDR3 DNA reads TGTGCCAGCAGTTACCGGGACTCCTACACAGATACGCAGTATTTT.

This clone was seen ten or more times. This sequence joins TRBV6-5 and TRBJ2-3, with a tentative D call TRBD2 (6 bases). Trimming stripped 4 bases from V and 6 bases from J, with 17 bases between. The germline V gene encodes CDR1 MNHEY and CDR2 SVGAGI. There are 15 residues in the CDR3. In DNA form, the CDR3 reads TGTGCCAGCAGTTCAGACGGGAGTCGGTGGGATACGCAGTATTTT. It is translated as CASSSDGSRWDTQYF.

The chain links TRBV19 to TRBJ2-3, with a tentative D call TRBD2 (6 bases). The V gene's germline CDR1 is LNHDA and CDR2 SQIVND (reference sequence). The CDR3 has 15 residues. Trimming shortened V by 0 bases and J by 5 bases, and 12 bases separated the two germline ends. CDR3 region: CASSIEGRAGDTQYF. DNA for the CDR3: TGTGCCAGTAGTATAGAGGGCAGAGCGGGAGATACGCAGTATTTT.

This clone appeared once. This CDR3 is CASSLRSRGEQFF. CDR3 sequence (DNA): TGTGCCAGCAGCTTACGCAGTCGTGGTGAGCAGTTCTTC. J is TRBJ2-1 and V is TRBV5-8; D gene ambiguous. There are 13 residues in the CDR3. V was clipped by 2 bases and J by 9 bases, with 12 bases between them. Germline V gene sequence: CDR1 SGHTS, CDR2 YDEGEE.

This chain links TRBV11-3 with TRBJ2-2; no clear D gene. Germline V lookup: CDR1 SGHNT, CDR2 YENEEA. Trimming shortened V by 5 bases and J by 4 bases, and 11 bases separated the two germline ends. CDR3 length: 14 amino acids. The CDR3 sequence is CASSPDTATGELFF. In DNA form, the CDR3 reads TGTGCCAGCAGCCCTGACACCGCCACCGGGGAGCTGTTTTTT.

This chain connects TRBV10-3 to TRBJ2-3; D perhaps matches TRBD2 (6 bases). The CDR3 is 17 residues long. The germline CDR1 and CDR2 sequences are ENHRY and SYGVKD. The V gene lost 0 bases and the J gene lost 4 bases, with 17 bases spanning the gap. The CDR3: CAISESPEAPGADTQYF. Written as DNA, the CDR3 is TGTGCCATCAGTGAGTCACCGGAGGCGCCGGGGGCAGATACGCAGTATTTT.

The genes are TRBV9 and TRBJ2-2; perhaps TRBD1 as D (5 bases). The CDR3 runs 15 residues. Germline V gene sequence: CDR1 SGDLS, CDR2 YYNGEE. Trimming cost V 7 bases and J 4 bases, with 17 bases left between them. Here the CDR3 DNA reads TGTGCCAGCTCAACTGCAGGGTCGGGCACCGGGGAGCTGTTTTTT. Protein product: CASSTAGSGTGELFF.

This chain connects TRBV15 to TRBJ1-1, with D unresolved. The CDR3 runs to 17 residues. Germline assignment: CDR1 LNHNV and CDR2 YYDKDF (reference sequence). Trimming stripped 2 bases from V and 0 bases from J, with 16 bases between. CDR3 sequence reads: CATSRIQYGRMNTEAFF. CDR3 in DNA: TGTGCCACCAGCAGAATCCAGTACGGGCGCATGAACACTGAAGCTTTCTTT.

This clone was counted only a few times. J is TRBJ2-7 and V is TRBV6-5; 8 nucleotides match TRBD2. Germline loops: CDR1 MNHEY, CDR2 SVGAGI. The CDR3 extends over 14 amino acids. J gave up 6 bases and V 7 bases, and 11 bases lay outside the gene matches. The CDR3 nucleotides read TGTGCCAGCATATTGAGCGGGAGCTCGGGCGAGCAGTACTTC. As protein: CASILSGSSGEQYF.

The chain combines TRBV7-6 with TRBJ2-1; 8 positions agree with TRBD2. V lost 5 bases and J lost 0; bases outside the gene matches: 21. CDR3 size: 21 residues. Germline V CDR1 and CDR2: SGHVS, FNYEAQ. In DNA, the CDR3 is TGTGCCAGCAGCCCTCGGGGCGTGGGTCAGGTAGCGGGGAGCTCCTACAATGAGCAGTTCTTC. It translates to CASSPRGVGQVAGSSYNEQFF.

Only a few counts were recorded for this clone. V usage is TRBV27 and J usage is TRBJ1-6; a weak D match, TRBD1 (5 bases). Trimming left V 8 bases short and J 7 bases short, with 12 bases between. The CDR3 loop spans 13 amino acids. Germline V gene data show CDR1 as MNHEY and CDR2 as SMNVEV (reference sequence). The CDR3 sequence is CASAGGGNSPLHF. The CDR3 bases are TGTGCCAGCGCCGGGGGGGGGAATTCACCCCTCCACTTT.

The chain uses TRBV6-6 and TRBJ2-7, with TRBD2 identical over 7 bases. Losses at the gene ends were 2 bases for V and 1 base for J; bases not matched to a gene: 2. Per germline, CDR1 MNHNY and CDR2 SVGAGI (reference sequence). The CDR3 sequence is 14 residues long. Written as DNA, the CDR3 is TGTGCCAGCAGTTACCTAGCGGTATCCTACGAGCAGTACTTC. Residues: CASSYLAVSYEQYF.

This clone was seen more than once but under ten times. This chain uses TRBV28 with TRBJ2-1; D is possibly TRBD2 (5 bases). The CDR3 loop spans 14 amino acids. CDR1 is MDHEN and CDR2 is SYDVKM in the germline V gene. With 7 bases removed from V and 3 bases from J, the gap between germline ends came to 13 bases. The CDR3 nucleotides are TGTGCCAGCATCGGCCTAGCTAACTACAATGAGCAGTTCTTC. Its translation: CASIGLANYNEQFF.

V is TRBV2 and J is TRBJ2-3, with D unresolved. This CDR3 is 13 amino acids long. Germline V gene data show CDR1 as SNHLY and CDR2 as FYNNEI. The V and J ends lost 10 bases and 4 bases respectively, with 15 bases between them. This CDR3 is CATQPPFSDTQYF. In DNA, the CDR3 is TGTGCCACGCAACCCCCATTTTCAGATACGCAGTATTTT.

The rearrangement links TRBV5-8 to TRBJ2-5; D may be TRBD1 (6 bases). Germline CDR1 reads SGHTS; CDR2 reads YDEGEE. V was trimmed by 6 bases and J by 5 bases, leaving 26 bases between them. The length of the CDR3 is 17 residues. CDR3 residues: CASILHSSWGRQETQYF. The DNA for the CDR3 is TGTGCCAGCATCCTCCACTCTAGCTGGGGGCGCCAGGAGACCCAGTACTTC. Using reference TRBV5-8 and TRBJ2-5 for the parts outside the CDR3, the full variable domain is EAGVTQSPTHLIKTRGQQATLRCSPISGHTSVYWYQQALGLGLQFLLWYDEGEERNRGNFPPRFSGRQFPNYSSELNVNALELEDSALYLCASILHSSWGRQETQYFGPGTRLLVL.

The rearrangement uses TRBV7-8 and TRBJ1-1; possibly TRBD1 for D (5 bases). The CDR3 totals 13 residues. Germline V gene lookup returns CDR1 SGHVS and CDR2 FQNEAQ. V was trimmed by 4 bases and J by 8 bases, leaving 14 bases between them. The CDR3 is CASSSRTGGEAFF. The CDR3 DNA reads as TGTGCCAGCAGCTCCAGGACGGGGGGGGAAGCTTTCTTT.

This sequence joins TRBV6-5 and TRBJ2-1; 9 nucleotides line up with TRBD2. This CDR3 has 14 residues. V trimming: 6 bases; J trimming: 6 bases; junction bases outside the gene matches: 6. CDR1 and CDR2 from the germline V gene are MNHEY and SVGAGI. As DNA, the CDR3 is TGTGCCAGCAGGAATCTAGCGGGGAGCAATGAGCAGTTCTTC. Amino acids: CASRNLAGSNEQFF.

This clone turned up a few times. The chain couples TRBV19 to TRBJ1-1, with a tentative D call TRBD1 (6 bases). Trimming left V 4 bases short and J 1 base short, with 13 bases between. The germline V gene has CDR1 LNHDA and CDR2 SQIVND (reference sequence). CDR3 length: 15 amino acids. The CDR3 reads CASSKGGQGNTEAFF. CDR3 in DNA: TGTGCCAGTAGTAAGGGGGGGCAGGGGAACACTGAAGCTTTCTTT.

The chain employs TRBV4-1 and TRBJ2-1; 7 bases fit TRBD2. The CDR3 has 16 residues. Germline CDR1 reads MGHRA; CDR2 reads YSYEKL. Trimming took 4 bases from V and 2 from J; bases not matched to a gene: 8. CDR3 sequence reads: CASSPGGGAPYNEQFF. Here the CDR3 DNA reads TGCGCCAGCAGCCCGGGGGGAGGGGCCCCCTACAATGAGCAGTTCTTC.

The chain employs TRBV4-1 and TRBJ2-3, with 15 bases fitting TRBD2. The junction had 7 bases not matched to a gene; V was cut back by 1 base and J by 5 bases. The germline gives CDR1 MGHRA, CDR2 YSYEKL. The CDR3 totals 18 residues. The CDR3 here is CASSQARAGLAGGDTQYF. The DNA for the CDR3 is TGCGCCAGCAGCCAAGCGAGGGCGGGACTAGCGGGAGGAGATACGCAGTATTTT.

The V call is TRBV25-1, the J call TRBJ2-1, with 12 bases matching TRBD2. Germline CDR1 reads MGHDK; CDR2 reads SYGVNS. This CDR3 region has 16 residues. Trimming took 3 bases from V and 3 from J; bases not matched to a gene: 3. The CDR3 nucleotides are TGTGCCAGCAGTGACCCGACTAGCGGGGGCTACAATGAGCAGTTCTTC. Protein: CASSDPTSGGYNEQFF.

This CDR3 reads CASSFRADTQYF. In DNA form, the CDR3 reads TGTGCCAGTAGTTTTAGGGCAGATACGCAGTATTTT. The J gene is TRBJ2-3, the V gene TRBV19; D is undetermined. Germline V gives CDR1 LNHDA, CDR2 SQIVND (reference sequence). Deletions cut 5 bases from V and 4 bases from J, with 7 bases between. The CDR3 is 12 residues long.

The CDR3 here is CASSSAGRKLFF. CDR3 nucleotide sequence: TGTGCCAGCAGTTCCGCGGGTCGAAAACTGTTTTTT. The V call is TRBV27, the J call TRBJ1-4; no clear D gene. This CDR3 has 12 residues. Trimming pared 4 bases from V and 10 bases from J, leaving 10 bases between. Per the germline V gene, CDR1 is MNHEY and CDR2 is SMNVEV (reference sequence).

V is TRBV6-6 and J is TRBJ1-1; D is undetermined. There are 15 residues in the CDR3. From germline, CDR1 is MNHNY and CDR2 SVGAGI (reference sequence). Trimming stripped 2 bases from V and 1 base from J, with 11 bases between. The CDR3 DNA is TGTGCCAGCAGTTACCTAGGACGGGCGAACACTGAAGCTTTCTTT. Translating gives CASSYLGRANTEAFF.